The clone carrying this T cell receptor beta chain has a handful of counts. This CDR3 is built from 13 residues. Trimming took 3 bases from V and 5 from J, leaving 10 bases between them. The source of the sample is a study of blood T cell repertoires in COVID-19. The overall study: Material from acute and convalescent COVID-19 was sourced from the United States, Italy and Spain.

Sequencing was performed with immunoSEQ multiplex PCR; in TCRdb, only in-frame clones are kept and a portion is missing. The sample yields 500,000 or so clones, about 85% seen once. This receptor was taken from a woman aged 18-29 years who had recovered from COVID-19. The chain has TRBV12-3 or TRBV12-4 and TRBJ1-2, with unresolved D. Sequencing was performed on PBMCs or T cells enriched from blood (not recorded which). This CDR3 is CASSLNRYYGYTF. CDR3 DNA: TGTGCCAGCAGTTTGAACAGATATTATGGCTACACCTTC.